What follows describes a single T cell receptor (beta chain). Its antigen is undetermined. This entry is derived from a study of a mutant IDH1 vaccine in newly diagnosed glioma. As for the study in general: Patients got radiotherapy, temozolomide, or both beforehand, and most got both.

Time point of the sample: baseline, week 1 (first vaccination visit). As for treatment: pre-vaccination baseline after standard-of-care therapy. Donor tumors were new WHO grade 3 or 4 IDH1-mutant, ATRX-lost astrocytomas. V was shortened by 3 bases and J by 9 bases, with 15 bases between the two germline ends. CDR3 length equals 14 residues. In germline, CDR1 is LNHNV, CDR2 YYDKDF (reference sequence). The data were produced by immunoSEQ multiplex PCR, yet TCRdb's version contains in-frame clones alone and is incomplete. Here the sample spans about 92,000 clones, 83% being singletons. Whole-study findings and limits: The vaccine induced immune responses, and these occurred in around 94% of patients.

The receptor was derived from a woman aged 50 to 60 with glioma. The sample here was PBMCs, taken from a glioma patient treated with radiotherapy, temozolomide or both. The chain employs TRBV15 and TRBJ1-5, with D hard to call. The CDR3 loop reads CATSSSGGLVPQHF. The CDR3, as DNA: TGTGCCACCAGCAGCAGTGGAGGGCTAGTGCCCCAGCATTTT. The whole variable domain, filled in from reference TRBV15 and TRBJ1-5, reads DAMVIQNPRYQVTQFGKPVTLSCSQTLNHNVMYWYQQKSSQAPKLLFHYYDKDFNNEADTPDNFQSRRPNTSFCFLDIRSPGLGDTAMYLCATSSSGGLVPQHFGDGTRLSIL.